The rows below give T cell receptor beta chains drawn from one sample of a study of blood T cells in healthy people across ages. TCRdb re-analysed the 5' RACE reads in MiXCR, keeping a single row per CDR3 protein. The top ten hold 20% to 25% of the sample, which has around 600,000 distinct CDR3 sequences, about 45% seen once. Material: blood. All receptors derive from a man older than 75 in good health. CDR3s include the opening cysteine and the closing phenylalanine or tryptophan. D genes are given only for firm matches. Clone size is shown for a subset of rows, as once, few, many or a class of expanded clone.

d_gene | len | j_gene | v_gene | abundance | CDR3nt | CDR3aa
- | 17 | TRBJ2-5 | TRBV15 | once | TGTGCCACCAGCGGAGATTTTAGGGGACCACCTCAAGAGACCCAGTACTTC | CATSGDFRGPPQETQYF
- | 12 | TRBJ2-3 | TRBV20-1 | once | TGCAGTGCCCCCCTGGCCCCCGCCACGCAGTATTTT | CSAPLAPATQYF
- | 14 | TRBJ2-7 | TRBV7-2 | - | TGTGCCAGCAGTCAAATGGGCGGGACCTACGAGCAGTACTTC | CASSQMGGTYEQYF
TRBD1 | 13 | TRBJ2-3 | TRBV20-1 | few | TGCAGTGCTCATACAGGGGGCACAGATACTCAGTATTTT | CSAHTGGTDTQYF
TRBD1 | 14 | TRBJ2-5 | TRBV5-1 | - | TGCGCCAGCAGCTCCCAGGGGGCTAGGGAGACCCAGTACTTC | CASSSQGARETQYF
- | 17 | TRBJ2-7 | TRBV7-9 | - | TGTGCCAGCAGCTCCCCGAGTCGGCTCATCGGGGCCTACGAGCAGTACTTC | CASSSPSRLIGAYEQYF
- | 14 | TRBJ2-7 | TRBV7-7 | - | TGTGCTAGCAGCCCCGGTGGCAGAGGGGTCGAGCAGTACTTC | CASSPGGRGVEQYF
- | 12 | TRBJ2-1 | TRBV29-1 | few | TGCAGCGATATGGCCAGGTACAATGAGCAGTTCTTC | CSDMARYNEQFF
- | 15 | TRBJ2-3 | TRBV6-5 | many | TGTGCCAGCAGTCGGCAGCGGCGTTCCACAGATACGCAGTATTTT | CASSRQRRSTDTQYF
TRBD2 | 13 | TRBJ2-5 | TRBV29-1 | - | TGCAGCGTGGGGACTAGCGGGAGTGTTTTGCAGTACTTC | CSVGTSGSVLQYF
TRBD2 | 15 | TRBJ2-1 | TRBV20-1 | - | TGCAGTGCTCCTCGGGGTAGCGGGCCTTACAATGAGCAGTTCTTC | CSAPRGSGPYNEQFF
- | 13 | TRBJ2-5 | TRBV4-3 | few | TGCGCCAGCAGCCATTACACAGAGGAGACCCAGTACTTC | CASSHYTEETQYF
- | 12 | TRBJ2-5 | TRBV20-1 | - | TGCAGTGCTGAGGTGGTGCAAGAGACCCAGTACTTC | CSAEVVQETQYF
- | 14 | TRBJ2-7 | TRBV7-9 | - | TGTGCCAGCAGCCATGACAGGAGCTCCTACGAGCAGTACTTC | CASSHDRSSYEQYF
TRBD2 | 16 | TRBJ2-1 | TRBV7-3 | few | TGTGCCAGCAGCGACGCTGCGGGACTAGATCTCGATGAGCAGTTCTTC | CASSDAAGLDLDEQFF
- | 16 | TRBJ2-5 | TRBV20-1 | few | TGCAGTGCTAGAGCCCTCGACGCGAGGTTACAAGAGACCCAGTACTTC | CSARALDARLQETQYF
- | 18 | TRBJ1-6 | TRBV20-1 | - | TGCAGTGCTAGAGTTACTATGAGGGGAAGCTCCTATAATTCACCCCTCCACTTT | CSARVTMRGSSYNSPLHF
- | 18 | TRBJ1-2 | TRBV9 | - | TGTGCCAGCAGCCCTCCTAGGATAGGGGACTCCACCGAGTATGGCTACACCTTC | CASSPPRIGDSTEYGYTF
- | 11 | TRBJ2-2 | TRBV7-2 | - | TGTGCCAGCAGCGACACCGGGGAGCTGTTTTTT | CASSDTGELFF
- | 15 | TRBJ2-7 | TRBV7-2 | few | TGTGCCAGCAGCTTAGCGAGTCGGCTCTCCTACGAGCAGTACTTC | CASSLASRLSYEQYF
TRBD1 | 15 | TRBJ2-1 | TRBV11-2 | - | TGTGCCAGCAGCCAGACCGGGACAGCAAATAATGAGCAGTTCTTC | CASSQTGTANNEQFF
- | 15 | TRBJ2-7 | TRBV27 | many | TGTGCCAGCAGTTACCGTGCGGTAGCTATTTACGAGCAGTACTTC | CASSYRAVAIYEQYF
TRBD1 | 15 | TRBJ2-7 | TRBV5-6 | - | TGTGCCAGCAGCACCTCGACAGGGAAGATGGTCGAGCAGTACTTC | CASSTSTGKMVEQYF
TRBD2 | 13 | TRBJ2-1 | TRBV29-1 | - | TGCAGCGTTGGACTAGCGGGAGCGGCTGAGCAGTTCTTC | CSVGLAGAAEQFF
- | 14 | TRBJ2-1 | TRBV7-6 | few | TGTGCCAGCAGCTCGTTTGCGTCGGTCGGTGAGCAGTTCTTC | CASSSFASVGEQFF
- | 17 | TRBJ2-5 | TRBV7-9 | - | TGTGCCAGCAGCTCAATACCGGCGCTAGGCCCCCAAGAGACCCAGTACTTC | CASSSIPALGPQETQYF
- | 14 | TRBJ1-2 | TRBV29-1 | few | TGCAGCGTTGAAGTGGGGCAGGAAGGCTATGGCTACACCTTC | CSVEVGQEGYGYTF
TRBD1 | 13 | TRBJ1-2 | TRBV7-9 | few | TGTGCCAGCAGCTTAGAGGGGGCGGACGGCTACACCTTC | CASSLEGADGYTF
TRBD1 | 15 | TRBJ1-6 | TRBV6-5 | many | TGTGCCAGCAGGTGGGACAGGGCAACGGATTCACCCCTCCACTTT | CASRWDRATDSPLHF
TRBD1 | 16 | TRBJ2-3 | TRBV7-2 | - | TGTGCCAGCAGCCCGGACAGGGGGGGAAGCACAGATACGCAGTATTTT | CASSPDRGGSTDTQYF
- | 14 | TRBJ2-3 | TRBV7-2 | - | TGTGCCAGCAGCTTAGGGGCGGCGACAGATACGCAGTATTTT | CASSLGAATDTQYF
TRBD2 | 16 | TRBJ2-3 | TRBV7-6 | - | TGTGCCAGCAGCCACACGGGGGGGCCTCCCCCAGATACGCAGTATTTT | CASSHTGGPPPDTQYF
- | 16 | TRBJ1-2 | TRBV20-1 | few | TGCAGTGCTAGAGATCCGTACAGGCCGAACCCCTATGGCTACACCTTC | CSARDPYRPNPYGYTF
- | 13 | TRBJ2-5 | TRBV20-1 | - | TGCAGTTTACCACGGGGCAGCCAAGAGACCCAGTACTTC | CSLPRGSQETQYF
TRBD1 | 16 | TRBJ2-7 | TRBV15 | - | TGTGCCACCAGCAGAGAGTTAAGGACAGGGACTTCCGAGCAGTACTTC | CATSRELRTGTSEQYF
TRBD1 | 14 | TRBJ1-2 | TRBV3-1 | few | TGTGCCAGCAGCCCCCAGGACAGGGTGGCTGGTTTCACCTTC | CASSPQDRVAGFTF
- | 16 | TRBJ2-2 | TRBV10-3 | - | TGTGCCATCAGTGAGTCTCAGGCCTCCACCACCGGGGAGCTGTTTTTT | CAISESQASTTGELFF
- | 16 | TRBJ2-7 | TRBV13 | - | TGTGCCAGCAGCCCCGGCGCGGATGCCGCTCTCCACGAGCAGTACTTC | CASSPGADAALHEQYF
TRBD2 | 15 | TRBJ2-1 | TRBV29-1 | few | TGCAGCCTCCGACTAGCGGGGGGACTATACAATGAGCAGTTCTTC | CSLRLAGGLYNEQFF
- | 11 | TRBJ1-1 | TRBV7-9 | few | TGTGCCAGCAACAGGGCAGCTGAAGCTTTCTTT | CASNRAAEAFF
- | 14 | TRBJ1-1 | TRBV6-5 | few | TGTGCCAGCAGTTACCGGCGGTGGGGCACTGAAGCTTTCTTT | CASSYRRWGTEAFF
TRBD1 | 13 | TRBJ2-1 | TRBV29-1 | few | TGCAGCGTTGAAGTAGGCAACAGGGGTCCGCAGTTCTTC | CSVEVGNRGPQFF
TRBD2 | 17 | TRBJ2-3 | TRBV7-8 | - | TGTGCCAGCAGCTTAGCGCTAGCGGGGGGGCGAACAGATACGCAGTATTTT | CASSLALAGGRTDTQYF
- | 12 | TRBJ2-3 | TRBV4-2 | - | TGTGCCAGCAGCCAGACCGCAGGGAGGCAGTATTTT | CASSQTAGRQYF
- | 16 | TRBJ2-3 | TRBV7-9 | few | TGTGCCAGCAGCCCCCGGCTCGCGTCGGGCACAGATACGCAGTATTTT | CASSPRLASGTDTQYF
TRBD1 | 14 | TRBJ2-7 | TRBV9 | few | TGTGCCAGCAGCCCACAGACAGGGTTTTACGAGCAGTACTTC | CASSPQTGFYEQYF
TRBD1 | 16 | TRBJ2-3 | TRBV29-1 | - | TGCAGCGTTGAAAGGCAACGGACAGGGGCCACAGATACGCAGTATTTT | CSVERQRTGATDTQYF
TRBD2 | 13 | TRBJ2-5 | TRBV20-1 | few | TGCAGTGCTTTAGCGGGGGCCCAAGAGACCCAGTACTTC | CSALAGAQETQYF
- | 19 | TRBJ2-1 | TRBV5-1 | few | TGCGCCAGCAGCTTGGGCCCTGGGGTCTTAAGGGGGTCCTACAATGAGCAGTTCTTC | CASSLGPGVLRGSYNEQFF
- | 15 | TRBJ2-3 | TRBV7-9 | few | TGTGCCAGCCCCGCGCGGGGTTCCAACACAGATACGCAGTATTTT | CASPARGSNTDTQYF
TRBD2 | 15 | TRBJ2-1 | TRBV7-2 | - | TGTGCCAGCACCCCTCCCAGCGGGAGGGGAAATGAGCAGTTCTTC | CASTPPSGRGNEQFF
TRBD1 | 17 | TRBJ1-1 | TRBV7-2 | many | TGTGCCAGCAGCTTAGCGCTAATTGGGGTAGGGACAGGAGAAGCTTTCTTT | CASSLALIGVGTGEAFF
- | 15 | TRBJ2-6 | TRBV13 | - | TGTGCCAGCAGCTCGTACCGGTCTGGGGCCAACGTCCTGACTTTC | CASSSYRSGANVLTF
TRBD2 | 15 | TRBJ2-7 | TRBV24-1 | - | TGTGCCACCAGTGATTCACTAGCGGGAGAAGGCGAGCAGTACTTC | CATSDSLAGEGEQYF
TRBD1 | 16 | TRBJ2-2 | TRBV7-2 | once | TGTGCCAGCAGCTTGTCGGACAGGATCACCACCGGGGAGCTGTTTTTT | CASSLSDRITTGELFF
- | 13 | TRBJ2-7 | TRBV20-1 | - | TGCAGTGCTAGACTAGCGCGTCCGGGCGAGCAGTACTTC | CSARLARPGEQYF
- | 15 | TRBJ2-5 | TRBV5-1 | few | TGCGCCAGCAGCCCAAGTACAGGCTGGCAAGAGACCCAGTACTTC | CASSPSTGWQETQYF
- | 14 | TRBJ1-1 | TRBV7-3 | few | TGTGCCAGCAGCTTAACTTCGGGGAACACTGAAGCTTTCTTT | CASSLTSGNTEAFF
- | 15 | TRBJ2-1 | TRBV7-2 | - | TGTGCCAGCAGCTTAGCGACAGGCTATTTGAATGAGCAGTTCTTC | CASSLATGYLNEQFF
TRBD1 | 16 | TRBJ2-2 | TRBV6-6 | many | TGTGCCAGCAGTTCGAAGGGGGCTTCTTGGACCGGGGAGCTGTTTTTT | CASSSKGASWTGELFF